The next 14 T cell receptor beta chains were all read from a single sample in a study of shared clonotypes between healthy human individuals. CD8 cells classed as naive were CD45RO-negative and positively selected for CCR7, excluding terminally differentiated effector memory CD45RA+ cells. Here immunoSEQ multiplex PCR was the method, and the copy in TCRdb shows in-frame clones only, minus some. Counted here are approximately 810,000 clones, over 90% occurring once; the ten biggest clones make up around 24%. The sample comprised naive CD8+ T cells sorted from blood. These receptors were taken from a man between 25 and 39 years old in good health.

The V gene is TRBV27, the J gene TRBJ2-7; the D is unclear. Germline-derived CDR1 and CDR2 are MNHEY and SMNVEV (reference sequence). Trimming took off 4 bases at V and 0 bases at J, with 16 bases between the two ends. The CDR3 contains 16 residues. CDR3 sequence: CASSSPIVENSYEQYF. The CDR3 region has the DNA TGTGCCAGCAGTTCTCCGATAGTGGAAAACTCCTACGAGCAGTACTTC.

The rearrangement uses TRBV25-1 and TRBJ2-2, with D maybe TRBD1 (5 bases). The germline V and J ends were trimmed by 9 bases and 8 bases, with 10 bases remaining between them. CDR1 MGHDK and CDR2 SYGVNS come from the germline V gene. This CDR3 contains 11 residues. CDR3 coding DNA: TGTGCCAGTGGTGGGGCAGGGGAGCTGTTTTTT. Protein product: CASGGAGELFF.

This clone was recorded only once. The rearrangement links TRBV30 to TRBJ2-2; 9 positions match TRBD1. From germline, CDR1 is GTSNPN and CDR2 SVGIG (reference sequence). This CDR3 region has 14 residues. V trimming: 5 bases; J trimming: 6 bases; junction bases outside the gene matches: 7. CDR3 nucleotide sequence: TGTGCCTGGGCCGGGACAGGGTGGGCCGGGGAGCTGTTTTTT. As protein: CAWAGTGWAGELFF.

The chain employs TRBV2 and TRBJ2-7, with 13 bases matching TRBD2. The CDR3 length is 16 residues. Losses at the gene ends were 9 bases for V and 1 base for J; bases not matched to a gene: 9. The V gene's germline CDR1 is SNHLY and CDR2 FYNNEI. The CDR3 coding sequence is TGTGCCAGTAGGACTAGCGGGAGCATCGGGTCCTACGAGCAGTACTTC. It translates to CASRTSGSIGSYEQYF.

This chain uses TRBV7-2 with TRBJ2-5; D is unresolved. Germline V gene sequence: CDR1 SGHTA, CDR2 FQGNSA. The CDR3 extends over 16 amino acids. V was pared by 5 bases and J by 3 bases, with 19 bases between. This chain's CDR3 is CASSETHISLKETQYF. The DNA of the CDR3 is TGTGCCAGCAGCGAAACCCATATTAGCCTCAAAGAGACCCAGTACTTC.

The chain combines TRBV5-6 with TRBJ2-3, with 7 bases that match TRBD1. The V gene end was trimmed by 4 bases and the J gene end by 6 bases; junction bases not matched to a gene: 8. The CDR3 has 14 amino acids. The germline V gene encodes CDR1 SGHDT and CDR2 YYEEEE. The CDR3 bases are TGTGCCAGCAGCACCAGAGGACAGGCGGATACGCAGTATTTT. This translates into CASSTRGQADTQYF.

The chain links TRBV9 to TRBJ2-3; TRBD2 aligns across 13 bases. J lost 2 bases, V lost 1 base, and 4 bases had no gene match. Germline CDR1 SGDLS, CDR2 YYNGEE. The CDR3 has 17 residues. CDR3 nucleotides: TGTGCCAGCAGCGTAACCGGGACTAGCGGGGCCACAGATACGCAGTATTTT. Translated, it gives CASSVTGTSGATDTQYF.

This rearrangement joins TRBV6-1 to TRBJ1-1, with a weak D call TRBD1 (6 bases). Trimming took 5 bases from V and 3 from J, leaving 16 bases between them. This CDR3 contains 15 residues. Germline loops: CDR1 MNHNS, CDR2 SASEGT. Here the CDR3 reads CASSRRGGEDTEAFF. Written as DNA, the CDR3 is TGTGCCAGCAGTCGTAGGGGGGGGGAGGACACTGAAGCTTTCTTT.

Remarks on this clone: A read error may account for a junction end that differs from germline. The CDR3 spells CVSSRDRVQQFF. The CDR3 nucleotides read TGTGTCAGCAGTAGAGACAGAGTTCAGCAGTTCTTC. The J gene is TRBJ2-1, the V gene TRBV9; possible D gene TRBD1, 5 bases. The CDR3 contains 12 residues. The V gene's germline CDR1 is SGDLS and CDR2 YYNGEE.

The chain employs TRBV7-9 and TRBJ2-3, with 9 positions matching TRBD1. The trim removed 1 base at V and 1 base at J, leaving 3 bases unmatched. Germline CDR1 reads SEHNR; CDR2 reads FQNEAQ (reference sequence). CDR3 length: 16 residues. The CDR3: CASSLERDRGTDTQYF. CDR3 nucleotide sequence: TGTGCCAGCAGCTTAGAGCGGGACAGGGGCACAGATACGCAGTATTTT.

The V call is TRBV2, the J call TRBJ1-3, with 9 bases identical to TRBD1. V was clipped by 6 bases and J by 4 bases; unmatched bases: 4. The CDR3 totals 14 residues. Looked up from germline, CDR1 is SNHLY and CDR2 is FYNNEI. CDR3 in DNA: TGTGCCAGCAGAGCCGGGACAGGGGGAAACACCATATATTTT. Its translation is CASRAGTGGNTIYF.

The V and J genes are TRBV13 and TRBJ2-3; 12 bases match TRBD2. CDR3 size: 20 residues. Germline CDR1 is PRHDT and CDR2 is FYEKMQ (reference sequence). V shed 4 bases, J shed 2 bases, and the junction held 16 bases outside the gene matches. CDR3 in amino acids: CASSSSRGRLAGDSTDTQYF. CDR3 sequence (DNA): TGTGCCAGCAGCTCCTCGCGGGGCCGACTAGCGGGAGATTCCACAGATACGCAGTATTTT.

The CDR3 region has the DNA TGTGCCAGTAGTATAGATAGTAACAATGAGCAGTTCTTC. Amino acid sequence: CASSIDSNNEQFF. The chain couples TRBV19 to TRBJ2-1; D remains ambiguous. Germline V gene lookup returns CDR1 LNHDA and CDR2 SQIVND (reference sequence). Trimming left V 0 bases short and J 5 bases short, with 5 bases between. CDR3 size: 13 residues.

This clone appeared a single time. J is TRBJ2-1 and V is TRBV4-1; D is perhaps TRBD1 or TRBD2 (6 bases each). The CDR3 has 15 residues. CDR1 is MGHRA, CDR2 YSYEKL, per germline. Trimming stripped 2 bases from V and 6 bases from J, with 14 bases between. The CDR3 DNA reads TGCGCCAGCAGCCAATCGCAGGGGCGGGGCAATGAGCAGTTCTTC. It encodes CASSQSQGRGNEQFF.